The rows below give T cell receptor beta chains drawn from one sample of a study of post-analysis software for immune sequencing data. Using its own MiXCR run on the PCR reads, TCRdb lists one record per CDR3 protein. The sample consists of about 540,000 distinct CDR3 sequences, approximately 31% of them appearing once. The sample consisted of blood. The receptors here all came from a girl between 2 and 17 years old with multiple sclerosis. The CDR3 runs from the conserved cysteine through the conserved F or W. Each record gives: CDR3 protein, CDR3 DNA, V gene, J gene, clone size, D gene. A D gene is named only where the DNA matches it firmly. Not all rows give a size; the values are once, few, many and, for expanded clones, a class.

CSATLWTATDTQYF	TGCAGTGCTACCCTATGGACAGCCACAGATACGCAGTATTTT	TRBV20-1	TRBJ2-3	.	.
CASSPLGDLAKNIQYF	TGCGCCAGCAGCCCCCTCGGGGACCTAGCCAAAAACATTCAGTACTTC	TRBV5-1	TRBJ2-4	few	.
CASSQEAGVSTDTQYF	TGCGCCAGCAGCCAGGAAGCGGGGGTGAGCACAGATACGCAGTATTTT	TRBV4-1	TRBJ2-3	few	TRBD2
CASSLRGGFPNYGYTF	TGTGCCAGCAGCCTTAGAGGGGGGTTCCCTAACTATGGCTACACCTTC	TRBV7-2	TRBJ1-2	.	.
CSARDRDSWNEQFF	TGCAGTGCTAGAGATCGCGACAGCTGGAATGAGCAGTTCTTC	TRBV20-1	TRBJ2-1	.	.
CASSEGGSNQETQYF	TGTGCCAGCAGTGAAGGGGGCTCCAATCAAGAGACCCAGTACTTC	TRBV6-1	TRBJ2-5	.	.
CASIRQSSEQYF	TGTGCCAGCATACGACAGAGCTCCGAGCAGTACTTC	TRBV2	TRBJ2-7	.	.
CAISEGGRGNSPLHF	TGTGCCATCAGTGAAGGAGGCAGGGGGAATTCACCCCTCCACTTT	TRBV10-3	TRBJ1-6	.	TRBD1
CASSPTGHLDNEQFF	TGCGCCAGCAGCCCTACGGGACACCTAGACAATGAGCAGTTCTTC	TRBV5-1	TRBJ2-1	few	.
CACDTQYF	TGTGCCTGCGATACGCAGTATTTT	TRBV5-4	TRBJ2-3	few	.
CSAVDRRAYEQYF	TGCAGTGCCGTCGACAGGAGGGCCTACGAGCAGTACTTC	TRBV20-1	TRBJ2-7	.	.
CAIRAGRQSYGYTF	TGTGCCATCAGGGCCGGACGTCAAAGCTATGGCTACACCTTC	TRBV10-3	TRBJ1-2	.	.
CASASLGQNQPQHF	TGTGCCAGCGCAAGCTTGGGGCAGAATCAGCCCCAGCATTTT	TRBV12-3/TRBV12-4	TRBJ1-5	once	.
CASSPSTGEADQPQHF	TGTGCCAGCAGCCCTTCGACAGGGGAGGCGGACCAGCCCCAGCATTTT	TRBV4-2	TRBJ1-5	.	TRBD1
CASSQDRTPQPQHF	TGTGCCAGCAGCCAAGATAGAACACCTCAGCCCCAGCATTTT	TRBV4-2	TRBJ1-5	.	.
CSVGWNFGGTDTQYF	TGCAGCGTTGGTTGGAACTTCGGCGGGACAGATACGCAGTATTTT	TRBV29-1	TRBJ2-3	.	.
CASSQPGQRYGYTF	TGCGCCAGCAGCCAACCGGGACAGAGATATGGCTACACCTTC	TRBV4-1	TRBJ1-2	.	TRBD1
CSAGGGSGGQYF	TGCAGTGCGGGGGGGGGCTCCGGCGGGCAGTACTTC	TRBV20-1	TRBJ2-5	.	.
CASSLVPRGGYTF	TGTGCCAGCAGCTTAGTGCCCAGGGGCGGCTACACCTTC	TRBV7-2	TRBJ1-2	few	.
CSASQDEQFF	TGCAGTGCTAGCCAGGACGAGCAGTTCTTC	TRBV20-1	TRBJ2-1	.	.
CASSFSGGSYEQYF	TGTGCCAGCAGTTTTTCGGGGGGCAGCTACGAGCAGTACTTC	TRBV27	TRBJ2-7	many	.
CSVGLPGFGVKNIQYF	TGCAGCGTTGGACTTCCAGGGTTTGGGGTCAAAAACATTCAGTACTTC	TRBV29-1	TRBJ2-4	many	.
CASSLGVVRGSYEQYF	TGCGCCAGCAGCTTGGGAGTAGTCAGGGGATCCTACGAGCAGTACTTC	TRBV5-1	TRBJ2-7	.	.
CASSYHRRGRNYEQYF	TGTGCCAGCAGTTACCATCGTCGGGGGCGCAACTACGAGCAGTACTTC	TRBV6-6	TRBJ2-7	.	.
CASSPNLNTDMQYF	TGTGCCAGCAGTCCCAACCTAAACACAGATATGCAGTATTTT	TRBV12-3/TRBV12-4	TRBJ2-3	.	.
CASSSRTGTWSSYNEQFF	TGTGCCAGCAGCTCCAGAACTGGGACGTGGAGCTCCTACAATGAGCAGTTCTTC	TRBV7-9	TRBJ2-1	.	.